A selection of T cell receptor beta chains follows, all from one sample in a study of blood T cell repertoires in COVID-19. TCRdb's table, derived via immunoSEQ multiplex PCR, lists solely in-frame clones and lacks some. In the table there are about 220,000 clones, around 88% of which are singletons. Sequencing was carried out using PBMCs or T cells enriched from blood (not recorded which). The receptors here all came from a woman aged 45 to 65 with acute COVID-19. CDR3s include the opening cysteine and the closing phenylalanine or tryptophan. A D gene is named only where the DNA matches it firmly. A clone size is listed for some rows: how often the clone was seen (once, few, many), or a class if it is expanded.

d_gene | j_gene | abundance | v_gene | CDR3aa | CDR3nt
- | TRBJ1-5 | - | TRBV28 | CASSPEQGGNQPQHF | TGTGCCAGCAGTCCGGAACAGGGAGGCAATCAGCCCCAGCATTTT
TRBD1 | TRBJ1-4 | - | TRBV11-2 | CASRQGAITNEKLFF | TGTGCCAGCAGACAGGGGGCGATTACTAATGAAAAACTGTTTTTT
TRBD1 | TRBJ2-7 | - | TRBV28 | CASSSGGVYEQYF | TGTGCCAGCAGTTCAGGGGGCGTCTACGAGCAGTACTTC
TRBD1 | TRBJ2-7 | - | TRBV2 | CASSLRDRGNYEQYF | TGTGCCAGCAGTCTCCGGGACAGGGGGAACTACGAGCAGTACTTC
TRBD2 | TRBJ2-1 | - | TRBV7-3 | CASSLGLAGGRLFF | TGTGCCAGCAGCTTGGGACTAGCGGGAGGGCGGCTGTTCTTC
- | TRBJ1-2 | - | TRBV7-9 | CASSFGGGYGYTF | TGTGCCAGCAGCTTCGGGGGTGGGTATGGCTACACCTTC
- | TRBJ1-2 | - | TRBV7-2 | CASSFGAGTGRKTF | -
TRBD1 | TRBJ1-5 | few | TRBV7-2 | CASSIRQGNNQPQHF | TGTGCCAGCAGCATAAGACAGGGGAACAATCAGCCCCAGCATTTT
TRBD2 | TRBJ2-3 | - | TRBV3-1/TRBV3-2 | CASSQAQREDTQYF | TGTGCCAGCAGCCAAGCCCAGCGGGAAGATACGCAGTATTTT
- | TRBJ2-1 | once | TRBV4-2 | CASSQERNEQFF | TGTGCCAGCAGCCAAGAGAGAAATGAGCAGTTCTTC
- | TRBJ1-2 | - | TRBV28 | CASRAIDSLYGYTF | TGTGCCAGCAGGGCAATTGACAGCCTCTATGGCTACACCTTC
- | TRBJ2-3 | few | TRBV7-2 | CASSFVAGATDTQYF | TGTGCCAGCAGCTTCGTGGCAGGGGCCACAGATACGCAGTATTTT
TRBD1 | TRBJ1-2 | - | TRBV30 | CAWSRDSHALNYGYTF | TGTGCCTGGAGTAGGGACAGCCATGCCCTCAACTATGGCTACACCTTC
- | TRBJ2-3 | - | TRBV5-4 | CASSFGGPGQDTQYF | TGTGCCAGCAGCTTTGGTGGCCCTGGCCAAGATACGCAGTATTTT
TRBD2 | TRBJ2-7 | - | TRBV6-6 | CASSLTSGSYEQYF | TGTGCCAGCAGTTTGACTAGCGGGTCCTACGAGCAGTACTTC
- | TRBJ2-7 | - | TRBV6-5 | CASSLLPYEQYF | TGTGCCAGCAGTCTACTACCCTACGAGCAGTACTTC
TRBD2 | TRBJ2-3 | - | TRBV5-1 | CASSGGLAIDTQYF | TGCGCCAGCAGCGGGGGACTAGCCATAGATACGCAGTATTTT
TRBD1 | TRBJ1-1 | once | TRBV28 | CASSLDRGAAFF | TGTGCCAGCAGCCTTGACAGGGGCGCGGCTTTCTTT
- | TRBJ2-1 | once | TRBV25-1 | CASSEGQFYNEQFF | TGTGCCAGCAGTGAGGGACAATTTTACAATGAGCAGTTCTTC
- | TRBJ1-1 | - | TRBV18 | CASSPKGGEDAFF | TGTGCCAGCTCACCGAAGGGGGGGGAGGACGCTTTCTTT
TRBD2 | TRBJ2-5 | - | TRBV6-2/TRBV6-3 | CASSYLWRSSGNRQETQYF | TGTGCCAGCAGTTACCTGTGGCGGAGTAGCGGGAACAGACAAGAGACCCAGTACTTC
- | TRBJ2-1 | - | TRBV19 | CASTSGASYNEQFF | TGTGCCAGTACCTCAGGGGCCTCCTACAATGAGCAGTTCTTC
- | TRBJ2-7 | - | TRBV2 | CVSGTLGTYEQYF | TGTGTAAGTGGGACTTTAGGGACCTACGAGCAGTACTTC
TRBD2 | TRBJ2-1 | - | TRBV5-1 | CASSLYYRRLAGENEQFF | TGCGCCAGCAGCTTATATTACAGAAGACTAGCGGGAGAGAATGAGCAGTTCTTC
TRBD1 | TRBJ2-7 | - | TRBV5-5 | CASSQPGQSFYEQYF | TGTGCCAGCAGCCAACCGGGACAGTCATTCTACGAGCAGTACTTC
- | TRBJ2-5 | - | TRBV5-1 | CASSLAGAETQYF | TGCGCCAGCAGCTTGGCGGGAGCAGAGACCCAGTACTTC